This T cell receptor beta chain appears in the sequencing data of a study of cytomegalovirus exposure and HLA in healthy donors. Study-level background: Unique TCRs numbering around 80 million, obtained from HLA-typed donors, made up an early data release. General study findings and limits: It was reported in a later analysis that an Asian-associated ancestry cluster showed fewer N-insertions than the roughly 670-donor mean. Several of the most significant clusters were apparently associated with common viral pathogens in a later analysis. A later analysis linked a missense DCLRE1C variant to TCR beta V- and J-gene trimming.

PCR amplification relied on 60 Vbeta primers (plus 13 Jbeta primers). TCRdb's table, derived via immunoSEQ multiplex PCR, lists solely in-frame clones and lacks some. The repertoire includes around 98,000 clones, about 81% of them detected once, and roughly 1.4% sits in the top ten. As regards this clone: What it binds is not known.

Germline CDR1 is MNHEY and CDR2 is SMNVEV (reference sequence). V was clipped by 5 bases and J by 2 bases, with 13 bases between them. There are 14 residues in the CDR3. This sequence was found in a man aged 40-50 years in good health and CMV-seronegative. The source material was PBMCs. The V and J genes are TRBV27 and TRBJ2-7; D gene uncertain. Here the CDR3 DNA reads TGTGCCAGCAGTCCCCTCGGTAGCACCTACGAGCAGTACTTC. Protein product: CASSPLGSTYEQYF.